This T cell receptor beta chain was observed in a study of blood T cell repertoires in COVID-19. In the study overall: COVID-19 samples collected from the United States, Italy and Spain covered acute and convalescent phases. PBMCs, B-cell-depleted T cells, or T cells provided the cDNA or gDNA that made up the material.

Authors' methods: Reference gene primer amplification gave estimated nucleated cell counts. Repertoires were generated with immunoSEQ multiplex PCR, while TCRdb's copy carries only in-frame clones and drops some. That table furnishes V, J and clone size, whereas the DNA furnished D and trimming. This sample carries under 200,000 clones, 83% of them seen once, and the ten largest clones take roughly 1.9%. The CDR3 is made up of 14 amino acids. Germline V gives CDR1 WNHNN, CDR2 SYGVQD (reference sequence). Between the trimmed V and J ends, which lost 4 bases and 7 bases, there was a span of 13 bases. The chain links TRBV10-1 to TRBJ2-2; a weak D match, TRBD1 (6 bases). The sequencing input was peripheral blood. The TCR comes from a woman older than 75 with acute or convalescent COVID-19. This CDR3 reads CASSGTGSFGELFF. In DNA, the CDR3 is TGCGCCAGCAGTGGAACAGGGTCTTTCGGGGAGCTGTTTTTT.